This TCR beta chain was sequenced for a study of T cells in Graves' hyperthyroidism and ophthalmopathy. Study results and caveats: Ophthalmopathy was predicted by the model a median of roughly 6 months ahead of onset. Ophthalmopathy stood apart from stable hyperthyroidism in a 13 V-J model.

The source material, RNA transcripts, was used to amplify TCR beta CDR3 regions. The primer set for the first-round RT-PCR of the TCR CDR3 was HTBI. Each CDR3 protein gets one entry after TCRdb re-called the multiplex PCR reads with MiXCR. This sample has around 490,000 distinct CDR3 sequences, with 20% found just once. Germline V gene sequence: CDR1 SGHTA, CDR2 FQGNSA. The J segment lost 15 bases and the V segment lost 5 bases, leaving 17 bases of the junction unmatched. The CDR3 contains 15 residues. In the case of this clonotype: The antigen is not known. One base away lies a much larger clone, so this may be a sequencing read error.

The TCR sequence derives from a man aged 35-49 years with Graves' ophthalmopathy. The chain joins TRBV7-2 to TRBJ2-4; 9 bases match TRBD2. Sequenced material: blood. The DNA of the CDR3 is TGTGCCAGCAGCGCGCCGGGACTAGCCCTAGAGACCCGGTACTTC. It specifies CASSAPGLALETRYF. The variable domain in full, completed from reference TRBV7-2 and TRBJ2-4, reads GAGVSQSPSNKVTEKGKDVELRCDPISGHTALYWYRQSLGQGLEFLIYFQGNSAPDKSGLPSDRFSAERTGGSVSTLTIQRTQQEDSAVYLCASSAPGLALETRYFGAGTRLSVL.